This TCR beta chain was retrieved from a study of Graves' ophthalmopathy and Graves' hyperthyroidism. General observations from the study: Most clonotypes expanded in thyroid above 0.001 frequency were present in blood too. The study's model predicted ophthalmopathy progression at 70.59% sensitivity and about 72% specificity.

Having ophthalmopathy, the donors showed moderate-to-severe activity, CAS ≥3 and NOSPECS ≥4, with disease lasting under 3 months. Pregnant or lactating patients and those with other autoimmune diseases or uncontrolled infections were excluded. This CDR3 is 13 amino acids long. V shed 2 bases and J shed 7 bases, with 8 bases lying between them. The study amplified TCR beta CDR3 regions using RNA transcripts. HTBI primers served in a first-round RT-PCR, which a second-round multiplex PCR followed. TCRdb processed the multiplex PCR reads anew with MiXCR; each CDR3 protein has one entry. The table records about 700,000 distinct CDR3 sequences, 40% of them present only once. This clonotype was recorded many times. Its antigen is not identified.

This receptor was taken from an adult man with Graves' ophthalmopathy. This rearrangement joins TRBV12-3 or TRBV12-4 to TRBJ2-2; the D is unclear. Sequenced sample: peripheral blood. CDR3 sequence (DNA): TGTGCCAGCAGTTTACGTGGTATCGGGGAGCTGTTTTTT. It encodes CASSLRGIGELFF.